This TCR beta chain was observed in a study of OX40 agonist ivuxolimab in advanced cancers. Here immunoSEQ multiplex PCR was the method, and the copy in TCRdb shows in-frame clones only, minus some. The sample lists tens of thousands of clones, about 94% occurring once. From germline, CDR1 is MNHEY and CDR2 SMNVEV (reference sequence). V was pared by 8 bases and J by 1 base, with 15 bases between. The CDR3 consists of 14 residues. The receptor's source is an adult with an advanced solid tumor such as melanoma, head and neck, liver or kidney cancer. The chain carries TRBV27 and TRBJ2-7; no clear D gene. Sequenced here: CD4+ or CD8+ T cells sorted from blood, sampled in a trial of the OX40 agonist ivuxolimab. The CDR3 DNA sequence: TGTGCCAGCCAAACCTCAGGACGGTCCTACGAGCAGTACTTC. Its protein is CASQTSGRSYEQYF.